Listed here are 30 T cell receptor beta chains from one sample, sequenced in a study of blood T cell repertoires in COVID-19. TCRdb keeps only in-frame clones here, not all; method: immunoSEQ multiplex PCR. The sample consists of 150,000 to 200,000 clones, roughly 76% of them appearing once. The sequenced sample consisted of peripheral blood. The receptor source for this set is a woman aged 40 to 49 with COVID-19, enrolled during active disease.

J is TRBJ2-5 and V is TRBV5-4; TRBD2 matches 10 bases. CDR1 is SGHNT and CDR2 is YYREEE in the germline V gene (reference sequence). Trimming took 2 bases from V and 3 from J; bases not matched to a gene: 1. The CDR3 has 14 residues. CDR3 coding DNA: TGTGCCAGCAGCTTTCTAGCGGGAGAAGAGACCCAGTACTTC. Its protein is CASSFLAGEETQYF.

The genes are TRBV5-1 and TRBJ2-3, with unresolved D. The CDR3 consists of 17 residues. V was clipped by 0 bases and J by 2 bases, with 16 bases between them. Germline V gene lookup returns CDR1 SGHRS and CDR2 YFSETQ. The CDR3 sequence is CASSLELLNLNTDTQYF. CDR3 nucleotide sequence: TGCGCCAGCAGCTTGGAATTACTTAACTTAAACACAGATACGCAGTATTTT.

The rearrangement uses TRBV6-5 and TRBJ2-5; the D is unclear. CDR3 size: 11 residues. Deletions cut 6 bases from V and 5 bases from J, with 7 bases between. Germline CDR1 and CDR2: MNHEY and SVGAGI. CDR3 amino acids: CASSLWETQYF. The CDR3 nucleotides read TGTGCCAGCAGCCTATGGGAGACCCAGTACTTC.

The chain links TRBV18 to TRBJ2-2, with 12 bases identical to TRBD2. CDR3 length equals 18 residues. Germline loops: CDR1 KGHSH, CDR2 LQKENI. V trimming: 1 base; J trimming: 5 bases; junction bases outside the gene matches: 8. CDR3 loop: CASSPQRRLAGGTGELFF. CDR3 sequence (DNA): TGTGCCAGCTCACCACAACGGCGGCTAGCGGGAGGGACCGGGGAGCTGTTTTTT.

The chain carries TRBV11-3 and TRBJ2-1, with D tentatively TRBD1 (5 bases). This CDR3 is 13 amino acids long. V was clipped by 1 base and J by 9 bases, with 10 bases between them. CDR1 and CDR2 (germline): SGHNT, YENEEA. The CDR3 coding sequence is TGTGCCAGCAGCTTAGTCCAGGGTACTGAGCAGTTCTTC. This encodes CASSLVQGTEQFF.

The CDR3 region has the DNA TGTGCCAGCTCACCAGAGTTAACTAATGAAAAACTGTTTTTT. Encoded protein: CASSPELTNEKLFF. The chain combines TRBV18 with TRBJ1-4; D is unclear. CDR1 is KGHSH and CDR2 is LQKENI in the germline V gene. CDR3 length: 14 amino acids. V was cut by 2 bases and J by 1 base, with 5 bases left in between.

To note about this clone: Distinct nucleotide sequences in the sample also encode this CDR3. V usage is TRBV3-1 (or the pseudogene TRBV3-2) and J usage is TRBJ2-5; possibly TRBD1 for D (5 bases). This CDR3 has 14 amino acids. Between the trimmed V and J ends, which lost 7 bases and 1 base, there was a span of 13 bases. In germline, CDR1 is LGHDT, CDR2 YNNKEL (reference sequence). DNA of the CDR3: TGTGCCAGCACTAAAAGGGGAAGCCAAGAGACCCAGTACTTC. Translation: CASTKRGSQETQYF.

The table lists this clone with a count of one. The genes are TRBV28 and TRBJ2-2, with 9 bases that match TRBD2. This CDR3 spans 15 amino acids. J lost 1 base, V lost 6 bases, and 3 bases had no gene match. The germline V gene encodes CDR1 MDHEN and CDR2 SYDVKM. The CDR3 here is CASRIAGENTGELFF. CDR3 nucleotide sequence: TGTGCCAGCAGAATAGCGGGGGAGAACACCGGGGAGCTGTTTTTT.

This rearrangement joins TRBV5-6 to TRBJ2-5; D might be TRBD1 (5 bases). The germline V gene encodes CDR1 SGHDT and CDR2 YYEEEE. Trimming removed 4 bases at V and 4 bases at J, with 11 bases between. The CDR3 has 13 residues. The CDR3 sequence is CASSPTGVETQYF. CDR3 in DNA: TGTGCCAGCAGCCCCACAGGAGTAGAGACCCAGTACTTC.

This sequence joins TRBV6-5 and TRBJ2-7, with 10 bases aligning to TRBD1. This CDR3 spans 13 amino acids. Germline-derived CDR1 and CDR2 are MNHEY and SVGAGI. Trimming took 7 bases from V and 4 from J; bases not matched to a gene: 4. The CDR3 nucleotides are TGTGCCAGCAAACCGGGACAGGGGTACGAGCAGTACTTC. Translated, it gives CASKPGQGYEQYF.

V is TRBV12-2 and J is TRBJ2-5; the table names TRBD1, a call not compared with the DNA. TRBV12-2 counts as a pseudogene. The CDR3 spans 17 residues. CDR3 in amino acids: CASRLATLTGVGETQYF. In DNA, the CDR3 is TGTGCAAGTCGCTTAGCGACTTTGACAGGGGTTGGGGAGACCCAGTACTTC.

This chain joins TRBV7-8 and TRBJ2-3, with no clear D. The germline gives CDR1 SGHVS, CDR2 FQNEAQ. The ends were cut back, 4 bases at V and 3 bases at J, with 11 bases in the middle. The CDR3 covers 14 residues. This CDR3 reads CASSSPDLTDTQYF. The CDR3 coding sequence is TGTGCCAGCAGCTCGCCAGATTTGACAGATACGCAGTATTTT.

V gene TRBV5-1 combines with J gene TRBJ1-4; 9 bases are a match to TRBD1. This CDR3 region has 15 residues. The trim removed 4 bases at V and 14 bases at J, leaving 15 bases unmatched. Germline CDR1 and CDR2: SGHRS and YFSETQ. The CDR3 sequence is CASSRVGQGTDGLFF. The CDR3 DNA sequence: TGCGCCAGCAGCCGGGTCGGACAGGGGACGGACGGGCTGTTTTTT.

The genes are TRBV5-4 and TRBJ1-2; no clear D gene. The CDR3 is 14 residues long. Germline CDR1 is SGHNT and CDR2 is YYREEE (reference sequence). Trimming removed 4 bases at V and 4 bases at J, with 14 bases between. The CDR3 DNA sequence: TGTGCCAGCAGCCGAGAGGTCATCGCCTATGGCTACACCTTC. Translated: CASSREVIAYGYTF.

This chain uses TRBV5-6 with TRBJ1-1; D possibly corresponds to TRBD1 (6 bases). The CDR3 extends over 18 amino acids. The germline gives CDR1 SGHDT, CDR2 YYEEEE. The V end was cut by 0 bases, the J end by 1 base, with 19 bases between. The CDR3 sequence is CASSLEKFGGGRNTEAFF. The CDR3 coding sequence is TGTGCCAGCAGCTTGGAGAAGTTCGGTGGGGGCCGGAACACTGAAGCTTTCTTT.

This chain joins TRBV10-1 and TRBJ2-1, with 10 bases identical to TRBD2. Looked up from germline, CDR1 is WNHNN and CDR2 is SYGVQD (reference sequence). The J segment lost 7 bases and the V segment lost 6 bases, leaving 6 bases of the junction unmatched. The CDR3 loop spans 14 amino acids. The CDR3 nucleotides are TGCGCCAGCAGCAGACTAGCGGGCCATAATGAGCAGTTCTTC. This gives the protein CASSRLAGHNEQFF.

The V and J genes are TRBV3-1 (or the pseudogene TRBV3-2) and TRBJ1-1; no clear D gene. The length of the CDR3 is 13 residues. V was trimmed by 0 bases and J by 3 bases, leaving 5 bases between them. Per the germline V gene, CDR1 is LGHDT and CDR2 is YNNKEL (reference sequence). In nucleotides, the CDR3 is TGTGCCAGCAGCCAAGATATTCACACTGAAGCTTTCTTT. Protein sequence: CASSQDIHTEAFF.

The J gene is TRBJ2-3, the V gene TRBV5-1; 8 positions agree with TRBD2. The J segment lost 0 bases and the V segment lost 0 bases, leaving 12 bases of the junction unmatched. Germline V CDR1 and CDR2: SGHRS, YFSETQ. The CDR3 is 19 residues long. The CDR3 DNA reads TGCGCCAGCAGCTTGGCCTTAGCGGGACGACAGATAAGCACAGATACGCAGTATTTT. Protein product: CASSLALAGRQISTDTQYF. Complete variable domain (other parts from reference TRBV5-1 and TRBJ2-3): KAGVTQTPRYLIKTRGQQVTLSCSPISGHRSVSWYQQTPGQGLQFLFEYFSETQRNKGNFPGRFSGRQFSNSRSEMNVSTLELGDSALYLCASSLALAGRQISTDTQYFGPGTRLTVL.

This clone was seen a handful of times. The rearrangement uses TRBV27 and TRBJ2-2; 9 bases are shared with TRBD2. The CDR3 extends over 19 amino acids. CDR1 and CDR2 from the germline V gene are MNHEY and SMNVEV (reference sequence). With V trimmed by 5 bases and J by 6 bases, 19 bases remained unmatched. In nucleotides, the CDR3 is TGTGCCAGCAGTACCCCCTTCGGTCGGGGGACTAGCCGACCCGGGGAGCTGTTTTTT. It translates to CASSTPFGRGTSRPGELFF.

The rearrangement uses TRBV2 and TRBJ2-1, with TRBD2 matching 8 bases. The CDR3 is made up of 15 amino acids. Trimming removed 4 bases from V and 3 bases from J; junction bases left unmatched: 5. Germline V gene data show CDR1 as SNHLY and CDR2 as FYNNEI. The CDR3 DNA sequence: TGTGCCAGCAGTGCAGCCGGGACTAGCTACAATGAGCAGTTCTTC. Its protein is CASSAAGTSYNEQFF.

Remarks on this clone: A junction end diverges from the germline sequence, so it may reflect a read error. J is TRBJ2-3 and V is TRBV12-3 or TRBV12-4; D is unclear. The CDR3 totals 12 residues. The CDR3 protein is CASSGGTYTQYF. The CDR3 DNA reads as TGTGCCAGCTCTGGCGGCACATATACGCAGTATTTT.

This clone was detected once. The chain recombines TRBV5-1 with TRBJ2-7; perhaps TRBD2 as D (6 bases). The length of the CDR3 is 15 residues. CDR1 SGHRS and CDR2 YFSETQ come from the germline V gene. V was cut by 0 bases and J by 1 base, with 11 bases left in between. The CDR3: CASSLAGLHSYEQYF. DNA for the CDR3: TGCGCCAGCAGCTTGGCGGGACTTCATTCCTACGAGCAGTACTTC. Based on the CDR3 plus reference TRBV5-1 and TRBJ2-7, the full variable domain is KAGVTQTPRYLIKTRGQQVTLSCSPISGHRSVSWYQQTPGQGLQFLFEYFSETQRNKGNFPGRFSGRQFSNSRSEMNVSTLELGDSALYLCASSLAGLHSYEQYFGPGTRLTVT.

The chain is built from TRBV5-1 and TRBJ2-2; 8 bases align to TRBD1. The germline gives CDR1 SGHRS, CDR2 YFSETQ. The V and J ends lost 5 bases and 0 bases, in that order; junction bases with no gene match: 0. The CDR3 loop spans 14 amino acids. The CDR3 region is CASRGQANTGELFF. DNA for the CDR3: TGCGCCAGCAGGGGACAGGCGAACACCGGGGAGCTGTTTTTT.

The V call is TRBV14, the J call TRBJ2-3; the D gene is possibly TRBD1 (5 bases). The CDR3 loop spans 14 amino acids. V shed 8 bases and J shed 2 bases, with 14 bases lying between them. The germline CDR1 and CDR2 sequences are SGHDN and FVKESK. Written as DNA, the CDR3 is TGTGCCAGCTCTGGAAGGGGATTCACAGATACGCAGTATTTT. This translates into CASSGRGFTDTQYF.

This chain joins TRBV3-1 (or the pseudogene TRBV3-2) and TRBJ2-1; D might be TRBD2 (6 bases). CDR1 and CDR2 from the germline V gene are LGHDT and YNNKEL (reference sequence). V dropped 0 bases and J dropped 9 bases, with 15 bases sitting between them. The CDR3 loop spans 15 amino acids. The CDR3 region has the DNA TGTGCCAGCAGCCAAGAGACGCGGGGAGAGAGTGAGCAGTTCTTC. This translates into CASSQETRGESEQFF.

The gene calls are TRBV4-1 and TRBJ1-4, with 8 positions matching TRBD1. Trimming removed 2 bases from V and 4 bases from J; junction bases left unmatched: 6. The CDR3 extends over 16 amino acids. In germline, CDR1 is MGHRA, CDR2 YSYEKL. CDR3 region: CASSQPTGGVNEKLFF. CDR3 in DNA: TGCGCCAGCAGCCAACCCACAGGGGGAGTTAATGAAAAACTGTTTTTT.

The chain combines TRBV11-2 with TRBJ2-7, with D hard to call. The CDR3 spans 14 residues. V lost 3 bases and J lost 4, with 13 bases in between. Per the germline V gene, CDR1 is SGHAT and CDR2 is FQNNGV. CDR3 DNA: TGTGCCAGCAGCTTCGCGGCAGCTGAGTACGAGCAGTACTTC. Protein: CASSFAAAEYEQYF.

This chain links TRBV19 with TRBJ2-3; the match to TRBD2 covers 7 bases. The germline V gene has CDR1 LNHDA and CDR2 SQIVND (reference sequence). The CDR3 totals 14 residues. J lost 6 bases, V lost 5 bases, and 8 bases had no gene match. The CDR3 coding sequence is TGTGCCAGTAGTCAGCGGACTAGTTGGGATACGCAGTATTTT. Protein: CASSQRTSWDTQYF. Supplemented by reference TRBV19 and TRBJ2-3, the full variable domain reads DGGITQSPKYLFRKEGQNVTLSCEQNLNHDAMYWYRQDPGQGLRLIYYSQIVNDFQKGDIAEGYSVSREKKESFPLTVTSAQKNPTAFYLCASSQRTSWDTQYFGPGTRLTVL.

The chain links TRBV3-1 (or the pseudogene TRBV3-2) to TRBJ2-1; 7 bases are shared with TRBD2. V dropped 0 bases and J dropped 2; count of bases not matched to a gene: 7. Per germline, CDR1 LGHDT and CDR2 YNNKEL (reference sequence). The CDR3 loop spans 17 amino acids. CDR3 amino acids: CASSQELIGGAYNEQFF. The CDR3 nucleotides read TGTGCCAGCAGCCAAGAACTGATTGGGGGGGCCTACAATGAGCAGTTCTTC.

There are a few counts of this clone. The chain uses TRBV30 and TRBJ1-3; TRBD1 is a possible D gene (5 bases). Germline CDR1 GTSNPN, CDR2 SVGIG (reference sequence). Trimming stripped 5 bases from V and 0 bases from J, with 11 bases between. The CDR3 contains 14 residues. DNA for the CDR3: TGTGCCTGGGGGGGACTGCCCTCTGGAAACACCATATATTTT. It is translated as CAWGGLPSGNTIYF.